This T cell receptor (beta chain) was retrieved from a study of OX40 agonist ivuxolimab in advanced cancers. The wider study: Allowance was made for prior anti-PD-1, anti-PD-L1 or anti-CTLA-4 therapy, and 35% to 40% had some.

Study-level findings and limits: Certain nonresponders additionally had low normalized T-cell clonal expansion. Clonal expansion among partial responders at 0.1-3.0 mg/kg ranked near the lowest.

Trimming removed 4 bases from V and 3 bases from J; junction bases left unmatched: 5. The CDR3 sequence is 14 residues long. Germline CDR1 is MNHNY and CDR2 is SVGAGI (reference sequence). Clones were sequenced by immunoSEQ multiplex PCR, and TCRdb holds only the in-frame ones, with some missing. Of 70,000 to 90,000 clones in the sample, roughly nine tenths were seen once. Regarding this clone: What it binds is not known.

The chain couples TRBV6-6 to TRBJ2-7; the match to TRBD2 covers 8 bases. The sequence came from an adult with an advanced solid tumor such as melanoma, head and neck, liver or kidney cancer. The input for sequencing was CD4+ or CD8+ T cells sorted from blood, taken in a trial of the OX40 agonist ivuxolimab. CDR3 DNA sequence: TGTGCCAGCAGTTCCGGACTAGCAGTCTACGAGCAGTACTTC. Translation: CASSSGLAVYEQYF.